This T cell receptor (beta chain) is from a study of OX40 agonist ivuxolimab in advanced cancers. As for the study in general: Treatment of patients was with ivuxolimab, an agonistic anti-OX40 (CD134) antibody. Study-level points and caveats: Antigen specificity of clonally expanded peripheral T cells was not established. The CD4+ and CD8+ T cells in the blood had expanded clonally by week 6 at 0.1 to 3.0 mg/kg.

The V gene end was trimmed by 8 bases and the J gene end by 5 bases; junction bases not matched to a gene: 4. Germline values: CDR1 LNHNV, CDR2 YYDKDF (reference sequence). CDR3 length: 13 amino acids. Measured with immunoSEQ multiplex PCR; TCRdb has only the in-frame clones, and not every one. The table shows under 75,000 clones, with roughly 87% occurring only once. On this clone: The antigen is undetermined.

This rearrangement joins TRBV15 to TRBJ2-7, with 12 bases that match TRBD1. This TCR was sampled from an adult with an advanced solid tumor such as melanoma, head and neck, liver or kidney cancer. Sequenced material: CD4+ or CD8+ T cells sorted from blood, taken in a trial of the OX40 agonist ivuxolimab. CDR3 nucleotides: TGTGCCACCTCCGGGACAGGGGGCGACGAGCAGTACTTC. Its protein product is CATSGTGGDEQYF.